Following are 21 T cell receptor beta chains from one sample sequenced in a study of technical replicates of blood from a few donors. The data were produced by immunoSEQ multiplex PCR, yet TCRdb's version contains in-frame clones alone and is incomplete. The sample includes 62,000 or so clones, more than 70% of them seen just once. The sequenced sample was PBMCs. The receptors were sampled from a human donor in good health. Some clones in this sample may be carry-over from other donors' samples.

This clone was detected only once. The CDR3 here is CATSRGQARGSPLHF. The DNA for the CDR3 is TGTGCCACCAGCAGGGGACAGGCCAGGGGGTCACCCCTCCACTTT. The chain couples TRBV15 to TRBJ1-6, with 8 bases fitting TRBD1. The CDR3 has 15 amino acids. V shed 3 bases, J shed 10 bases, and the junction held 8 bases outside the gene matches. CDR1 LNHNV and CDR2 YYDKDF come from the germline V gene (reference sequence). The full variable domain, completed using reference TRBV15 and TRBJ1-6, is DAMVIQNPRYQVTQFGKPVTLSCSQTLNHNVMYWYQQKSSQAPKLLFHYYDKDFNNEADTPDNFQSRRPNTSFCFLDIRSPGLGDTAMYLCATSRGQARGSPLHFGNGTRLTVT.

The rearrangement joins TRBV2 to TRBJ2-2; 7 bases map to TRBD1. There are 15 residues in the CDR3. With 10 bases clipped from V and 0 bases from J, the junction kept 8 bases outside the gene matches. In germline, CDR1 is SNHLY, CDR2 FYNNEI. DNA of the CDR3: TGTGCCACTTTAGAGGACAGGACGAACACCGGGGAGCTGTTTTTT. It yields the protein CATLEDRTNTGELFF.

J is TRBJ2-5 and V is TRBV30, with TRBD1 matching over 10 bases. Germline lookup yields CDR1 GTSNPN and CDR2 SVGIG (reference sequence). The CDR3 is 15 amino acids. V was clipped by 1 base and J by 3 bases; unmatched bases: 5. The CDR3 is CAWSGGTGAEETQYF. DNA of the CDR3: TGTGCCTGGAGTGGTGGGACAGGGGCTGAAGAGACCCAGTACTTC.

The chain is built from TRBV18 and TRBJ1-1; no clear D gene. This CDR3 is 13 amino acids long. Trimming left V 6 bases short and J 1 base short, with 9 bases between. Germline CDR1 KGHSH, CDR2 LQKENI. The CDR3 DNA reads as TGTGCCAGCTCGGCAACAAGGAACACTGAAGCTTTCTTT. The encoded protein is CASSATRNTEAFF.

The chain joins TRBV7-2 to TRBJ1-2; 9 bases fit TRBD1. Trimming took 5 bases from V and 6 from J; bases not matched to a gene: 7. CDR3 length: 14 residues. In germline, CDR1 is SGHTA, CDR2 FQGNSA. In DNA form, the CDR3 reads TGTGCCAGCAGCGGGGGGGGACAGGGCCATGGCTACACCTTC. It is translated as CASSGGGQGHGYTF.

The J gene is TRBJ2-1, the V gene TRBV12-5; TRBD2 is a possible D gene (6 bases). Germline V gene lookup returns CDR1 LGHNT and CDR2 FRNRAP. Trimming removed 1 base at V and 9 bases at J, with 19 bases between. The CDR3 loop spans 16 amino acids. The CDR3 sequence: CASGLESGVPPFEQFF. In DNA form, the CDR3 reads TGTGCTAGTGGTTTGGAATCGGGGGTCCCCCCATTTGAGCAGTTCTTC.

CDR3 coding DNA: TGCGCCAGCAGCCAGGAACTAGCGGGAGTCACCGGGGAGCTGTTTTTT. Translating it yields CASSQELAGVTGELFF. This chain joins TRBV4-3 and TRBJ2-2, with 11 nucleotides matching TRBD2. Germline loops: CDR1 LGHNA, CDR2 YSLEER. This CDR3 region has 16 residues. The trim removed 3 bases at V and 4 bases at J, leaving 4 bases unmatched.

The CDR3 DNA sequence: TGTGCCAGCAGTTCCACAGGGGGGAGCAATCAGCCCCAGCATTTT. Amino acids: CASSSTGGSNQPQHF. The genes are TRBV6-5 and TRBJ1-5; 8 nucleotides agree with TRBD1. Germline V gene sequence: CDR1 MNHEY, CDR2 SVGAGI. The CDR3 extends over 15 amino acids. J was trimmed by 1 base and V by 4 bases; bases with no gene match: 3.

V is TRBV6-5 and J is TRBJ2-1; 9 bases are shared with TRBD1. The trim removed 6 bases at V and 4 bases at J, leaving 4 bases unmatched. The CDR3 is made up of 14 amino acids. The V gene's germline CDR1 is MNHEY and CDR2 SVGAGI. In nucleotides, the CDR3 is TGTGCCAGCAGAACAGGGGGCGCTTACAATGAGCAGTTCTTC. Translation gives CASRTGGAYNEQFF.

V is TRBV15 and J is TRBJ1-1; D is perhaps TRBD1 (5 bases). This CDR3 is built from 15 residues. Trimming left V 3 bases short and J 11 bases short, with 22 bases between. Germline CDR1 and CDR2: LNHNV and YYDKDF (reference sequence). The CDR3 DNA follows: TGTGCCACCAGCAGGGGTGGGAACCCCGGGGGTCCGGCTTTCTTT. Translation gives CATSRGGNPGGPAFF.

This chain links TRBV6-5 with TRBJ1-1; TRBD1 agrees at 7 bases. Germline assignment: CDR1 MNHEY and CDR2 SVGAGI. This CDR3 has 13 amino acids. The V gene end was trimmed by 10 bases and the J gene end by 3 bases; junction bases not matched to a gene: 8. This CDR3 reads CATGDSRDTEAFF. For the CDR3, the DNA is TGTGCCACCGGGGACAGCCGAGACACTGAAGCTTTCTTT.

In its sample, this clone was seen a few times. The chain joins TRBV14 to TRBJ1-3; no definite D call. The CDR3 sequence is 15 residues long. V was pared by 4 bases and J by 0 bases, with 10 bases between. The germline gives CDR1 SGHDN, CDR2 FVKESK. The CDR3 DNA sequence: TGTGCCAGCAGCCGGTACACAGACTCTGGAAACACCATATATTTT. It translates to CASSRYTDSGNTIYF.

In its sample, this clone was seen a few times. This chain joins TRBV11-1 and TRBJ2-5, with a possible D match to TRBD1 (7 bases). The CDR3 runs 17 residues. Between the trimmed V and J ends, which lost 0 bases and 4 bases, there was a span of 18 bases. Germline CDR1 reads SGHAT; CDR2 reads FQDESV (reference sequence). In nucleotides, the CDR3 is TGTGCCAGCAGCTTAGCGCTGGGTTGGCAGGGGGGAGAGACCCAGTACTTC. Translated: CASSLALGWQGGETQYF. Supplemented by reference TRBV11-1 and TRBJ2-5, the full variable domain reads EAEVAQSPRYKITEKSQAVAFWCDPISGHATLYWYRQILGQGPELLVQFQDESVVDDSQLPKDRFSAERLKGVDSTLKIQPAELGDSAMYLCASSLALGWQGGETQYFGPGTRLLVL.

The chain couples TRBV7-9 to TRBJ2-2; TRBD1 matches at 11 bases. Germline V gene data show CDR1 as SEHNR and CDR2 as FQNEAQ (reference sequence). The CDR3 is made up of 16 amino acids. Trimming at V came to 5 bases and at J to 7 bases, leaving 9 bases not matched to a gene. The CDR3, as DNA: TGTGCCAGCAGCCAATCTGGACAGGGGGCATACGGGGAGCTGTTTTTT. It specifies CASSQSGQGAYGELFF.

The chain links TRBV5-4 to TRBJ2-4; tentatively, D is TRBD2 (6 bases). This CDR3 has 16 residues. V dropped 4 bases and J dropped 0 bases, with 14 bases sitting between them. The germline CDR1 and CDR2 sequences are SGHNT and YYREEE (reference sequence). CDR3 region: CASSTGGGSAKNIQYF. CDR3 nucleotides: TGTGCCAGCAGCACGGGTGGGGGGTCAGCCAAAAACATTCAGTACTTC.

This chain uses TRBV6-5 with TRBJ1-1, with 9 bases lining up with TRBD1. Trimming cost V 7 bases and J 5 bases; bases outside gene matches: 11. Germline CDR1 and CDR2: MNHEY and SVGAGI. This CDR3 contains 15 residues. The CDR3 here is CASIYLGTGWTEAFF. For the CDR3, the DNA is TGTGCCAGCATCTATCTCGGGACAGGGTGGACTGAAGCTTTCTTT.

This clone was recorded once. The chain combines TRBV4-1 with TRBJ2-5, with D unresolved. Between the trimmed V and J ends, which lost 0 bases and 4 bases, there was a span of 3 bases. In germline, CDR1 is MGHRA, CDR2 YSYEKL. CDR3 length: 12 residues. CDR3 DNA sequence: TGCGCCAGCAGCCAAGATCGAGAGACCCAGTACTTC. Translating gives CASSQDRETQYF.

The gene calls are TRBV7-9 and TRBJ1-3, with TRBD1 matching 9 bases. V was pared by 6 bases and J by 4 bases, with 7 bases of the junction left unmatched. Germline assignment: CDR1 SEHNR and CDR2 FQNEAQ (reference sequence). The CDR3 is 15 residues long. DNA for the CDR3: TGTGCCAGCAGGCGACTCGGGACAGGGGGAAACACCATATATTTT. This encodes CASRRLGTGGNTIYF.

The chain employs TRBV6-5 and TRBJ1-3, with unresolved D. CDR3 size: 14 residues. V was pared by 6 bases and J by 3 bases, with 12 bases between. CDR1 is MNHEY and CDR2 is SVGAGI in the germline V gene. CDR3 nucleotides: TGTGCCAGCAGCTTCTATCAATTTGGAAACACCATATATTTT. Its protein product is CASSFYQFGNTIYF.

The chain joins TRBV11-1 to TRBJ2-2; perhaps TRBD2 as D (6 bases). Germline CDR1 and CDR2: SGHAT and FQDESV (reference sequence). The CDR3 loop spans 13 amino acids. The V gene lost 9 bases and the J gene lost 5 bases, with 13 bases spanning the gap. CDR3 residues: CASSRENTGELFF. Written as DNA, the CDR3 is TGTGCCAGTAGCCGGGAGAATACCGGGGAGCTGTTTTTT.

This chain connects TRBV19 to TRBJ1-2, with 7 positions matching TRBD1. The CDR3 is 15 residues long. CDR1 and CDR2 from the germline V gene are LNHDA and SQIVND (reference sequence). The trim removed 5 bases at V and 5 bases at J, leaving 11 bases unmatched. The DNA for the CDR3 is TGTGCCAGTAGTTTAATTCCCGGGACAGATTATGGCTACACCTTC. Its protein is CASSLIPGTDYGYTF.